The rows below give T cell receptor beta chains drawn from one sample of a study of cytomegalovirus exposure and HLA in healthy donors. Profiled with immunoSEQ multiplex PCR; TCRdb holds only in-frame clones, not every one. Of around 50,000 clones listed, nearly 95% are singletons. Input material: PBMCs. These receptors all stem from a young woman in good health and CMV-seropositive. Both conserved end residues are part of each CDR3. The D gene is left open where the match is weak. Clone size is not always given. Where it is, it says once, few, many or a class for expanded clones.

abundance	d_gene	v_gene	j_gene	CDR3nt	CDR3aa
.	TRBD1	TRBV18	TRBJ1-1	TGTGCCAGCTCACCGACAGGGGAGGGGGCTTTCTTT	CASSPTGEGAFF
.	TRBD1	TRBV28	TRBJ2-1	TGTGCCAGCATTCCAAGCGGGACAGGGTGGTCGAGTGAGCAGTTCTTC	CASIPSGTGWSSEQFF
.	TRBD1	TRBV7-3	TRBJ1-6	TGTGCCAGCAGTTTCGGACAGGGGAATAATTCACCCCTCCACTTT	CASSFGQGNNSPLHF
.	.	TRBV11-3	TRBJ2-2	TGTGCCAGCAGCTTAGAGTTGGCGGACACCGGGGAGCTGTTTTTT	CASSLELADTGELFF
.	.	TRBV4-2	TRBJ1-5	TGTGCCAGCAGCCAAGAGAACGGGCTCCAGGGGACCAATCAGCCCCAGCATTTT	CASSQENGLQGTNQPQHF
few	.	TRBV2	TRBJ1-2	TGTGCCAGCAGTGAAGAAGGGGATGGCTACACCTTC	CASSEEGDGYTF
once	TRBD2	TRBV7-9	TRBJ2-2	TGTGCCAGCAGCAAGCGGGAGGGGGGGACCGGGGAGCTGTTTTTT	CASSKREGGTGELFF
.	TRBD1	TRBV29-1	TRBJ2-5	TGCAGCGTCCGGACAGGAGAAGAGACCCAGTACTTC	CSVRTGEETQYF
.	.	TRBV6-1	TRBJ2-5	TGTGCCACCATAATCGGGGAGACCCAGTACTTC	CATIIGETQYF
.	TRBD1	TRBV7-3	TRBJ2-5	TGTGCCAGCAGCTCAGGACAGGGACAAGAGACCCAGTACTTC	CASSSGQGQETQYF
.	TRBD2	TRBV9	TRBJ2-5	TGTGCCAGCAGCTCTAGCGGGACATCCCAAGAGACCCAGTACTTC	CASSSSGTSQETQYF
.	.	TRBV5-1	TRBJ1-2	TGCGCCAGCAGCTTGGGGACAGTCTACACCTTC	CASSLGTVYTF
.	TRBD2	TRBV9	TRBJ2-1	TGTGCCAGCAGCGGAGGAAGCGGGAGCTCCTACAATGAGCAGTTCTTC	CASSGGSGSSYNEQFF
once	TRBD1	TRBV9	TRBJ2-7	TGTGCCAGCAGCAACGGACAGGGCTCCTACGAGCAGTACTTC	CASSNGQGSYEQYF
once	.	TRBV29-1	TRBJ1-2	TGCAGCGTTGAGTTGGCAGGGAACTATGGCTACACCTTC	CSVELAGNYGYTF
.	.	TRBV19	TRBJ2-2	TGTGCCAGTACCGCAAGAGACACCGGGGAGCTGTTTTTT	CASTARDTGELFF
.	.	TRBV15	TRBJ1-1	TGTGCCACCAGCAGATACGGTGCGAACACTGAAGCTTTCTTT	CATSRYGANTEAFF
few	.	TRBV7-2	TRBJ2-7	TGTGCCAGCAGCTTAGGGAGGGGAGAAGGTGAGCAGTACTTC	CASSLGRGEGEQYF
.	TRBD1	TRBV6-5	TRBJ2-1	TGTGCCAGCATCAGGAAGCCAGGGGGCTATGAGCAGTTCTTC	CASIRKPGGYEQFF
.	.	TRBV30	TRBJ1-2	TGTGCCTGGAGTCGGTCGCTAGGAGGCTATGGCTACACCTTC	CAWSRSLGGYGYTF
.	TRBD2	TRBV13	TRBJ2-7	TGTGCCAGCAGCTGGCCGGGGGGCGAGCAGTACTTC	CASSWPGGEQYF
.	.	TRBV28	TRBJ2-1	TGTGCCAGCAGTTTCGGGGGAGTTCGGTCCAATGAGCAGTTCTTC	CASSFGGVRSNEQFF
.	.	TRBV6-5	TRBJ1-4	TGTGCCAGCAGTTTGAGCAGGGGAAATGAAAAACTGTTTTTT	CASSLSRGNEKLFF
.	.	TRBV11-3	TRBJ2-6	TGTGCCAGCAGCTTAGAACTAGGCAGCTCTGGGGCCAACGTCCTGACTTTC	CASSLELGSSGANVLTF
.	TRBD1	TRBV6-1	TRBJ1-5	TGTGCCAGCAGGGGACAGGGGAGCAATCAGCCCCAGCATTTT	CASRGQGSNQPQHF
.	TRBD1	TRBV7-6	TRBJ1-4	TGTGCCAGCAGCTGCCGGATCGACAGGGATCAAGTCCGTGAAAAACTGTTTTTT	CASSCRIDRDQVREKLFF
.	.	TRBV11-3	TRBJ2-7	TGTGCCAGCAGCTTATCGGCGGGCCTCTCCTACGAGCAGTACTTC	CASSLSAGLSYEQYF
once	.	TRBV7-8	TRBJ2-5	TGTGCCAGCAGCCACGGACTTCTGGGACAACAAGAGACCCAGTACTTC	CASSHGLLGQQETQYF
.	TRBD1	TRBV28	TRBJ1-4	TGTGCCAGCAGTGAGACAGGGAATGAAAAACTGTTTTTT	CASSETGNEKLFF
.	.	TRBV9	TRBJ1-1	TGTGCCAGCAGCGTAGGCGGTAGGAGCACTGAAGCTTTCTTT	CASSVGGRSTEAFF
.	.	TRBV7-2	TRBJ1-1	TGTGCCAGCAGCTTATCCCGGACGGGATTTCGCACTGAAGCTTTCTTT	CASSLSRTGFRTEAFF
.	TRBD1	TRBV7-6	TRBJ1-1	TGTGCCAGCAGCTTTTTGAAGGGGGCGGACACTGAAGCTTTCTTT	CASSFLKGADTEAFF
.	TRBD1	TRBV4-2	TRBJ1-3	TGTGCCAGCAGCCAACCGGACAGGGGAAACACCATATATTTT	CASSQPDRGNTIYF
.	.	TRBV2	TRBJ1-4	TGTGCCAGCAGGGTGCCGGGTTTGGAGGAAAAACTGTTTTTT	CASRVPGLEEKLFF
.	.	TRBV27	TRBJ2-1	TGTGCCAGCAGTCCGACCGCCGGGGGAATCAATGAGCAGTTCTTC	CASSPTAGGINEQFF
.	TRBD2	TRBV18	TRBJ2-1	TGTGCCAGCTCACAAGTCTCCGGCGGGAGCTCCTACAATGAGCAGTTCTTC	CASSQVSGGSSYNEQFF
.	TRBD2	TRBV11-2	TRBJ2-3	TGTGCCAGCAGCTTAGAGTGCAGGACTAGGGTCACAGATACGCAGTATTTT	CASSLECRTRVTDTQYF
.	TRBD2	TRBV9	TRBJ2-3	TGTGCCAGCAGCGTCCGAGCTCAGGGACTAGCGAGCACAGATACGCAGTATTTT	CASSVRAQGLASTDTQYF
.	TRBD2	TRBV2	TRBJ2-3	TGTGCCAGCAGCGAACTAGCGGTCACAGATACGCAGTATTTT	CASSELAVTDTQYF
.	TRBD1	TRBV9	TRBJ2-1	TGTGCCAGCAGCCCGGGACAGAACAATGAGCAGTTCTTC	CASSPGQNNEQFF